This T cell receptor beta chain was profiled in a study of T cells in Graves' hyperthyroidism and ophthalmopathy. Amplification yielded TCR beta CDR3 regions, with RNA transcripts as the source. First-round RT-PCR with HTBI primers amplified the TCR CDR3 region. TCRdb used MiXCR to reprocess the multiplex PCR reads, holding one entry per CDR3 protein. The table includes about 520,000 distinct CDR3 sequences, approximately 25% detected once. Looked up from germline, CDR1 is MGHDK and CDR2 is SYGVNS. The CDR3 totals 15 residues. The V and J ends lost 1 base and 8 bases, in that order; junction bases with no gene match: 7.

The sample comprised blood. This TCR was recovered from a woman aged 25-40 years with Graves' ophthalmopathy. The chain combines TRBV25-1 with TRBJ1-2; TRBD1 agrees at 10 bases. The chain's CDR3 is CASSESAGTGEGYTF. The CDR3 nucleotides are TGTGCCAGCAGTGAATCGGCCGGGACAGGGGAAGGCTACACCTTC.